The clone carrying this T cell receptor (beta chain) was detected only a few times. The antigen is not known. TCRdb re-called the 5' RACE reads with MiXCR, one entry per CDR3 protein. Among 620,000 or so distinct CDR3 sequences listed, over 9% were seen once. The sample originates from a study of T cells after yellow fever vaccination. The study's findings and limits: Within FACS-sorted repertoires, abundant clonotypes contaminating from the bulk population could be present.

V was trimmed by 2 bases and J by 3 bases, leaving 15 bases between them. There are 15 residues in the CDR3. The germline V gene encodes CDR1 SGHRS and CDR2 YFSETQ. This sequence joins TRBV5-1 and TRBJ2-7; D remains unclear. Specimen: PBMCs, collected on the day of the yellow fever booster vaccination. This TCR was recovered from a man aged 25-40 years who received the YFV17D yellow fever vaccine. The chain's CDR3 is CASSFSLGKGYEQYF. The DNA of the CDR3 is TGCGCCAGCAGCTTTTCTCTTGGTAAGGGCTACGAGCAGTACTTC.